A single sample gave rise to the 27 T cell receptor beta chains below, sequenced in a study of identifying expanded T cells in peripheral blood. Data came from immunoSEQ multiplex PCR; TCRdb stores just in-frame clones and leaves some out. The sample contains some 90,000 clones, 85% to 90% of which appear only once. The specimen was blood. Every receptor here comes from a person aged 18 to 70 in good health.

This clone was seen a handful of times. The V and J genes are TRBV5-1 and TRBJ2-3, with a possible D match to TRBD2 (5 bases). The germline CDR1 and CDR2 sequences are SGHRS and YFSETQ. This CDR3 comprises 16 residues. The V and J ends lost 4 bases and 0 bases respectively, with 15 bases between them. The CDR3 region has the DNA TGCGCCAGCAGCCCCTTGATGAGGGTGAGCACAGATACGCAGTATTTT. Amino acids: CASSPLMRVSTDTQYF.

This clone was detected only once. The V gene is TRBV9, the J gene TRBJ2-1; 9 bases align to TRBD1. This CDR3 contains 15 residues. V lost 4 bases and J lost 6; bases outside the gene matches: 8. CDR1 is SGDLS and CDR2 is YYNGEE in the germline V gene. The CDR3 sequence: CASSPWTGAVNEQFF. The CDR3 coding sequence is TGTGCCAGCAGCCCGTGGACAGGGGCTGTCAATGAGCAGTTCTTC.

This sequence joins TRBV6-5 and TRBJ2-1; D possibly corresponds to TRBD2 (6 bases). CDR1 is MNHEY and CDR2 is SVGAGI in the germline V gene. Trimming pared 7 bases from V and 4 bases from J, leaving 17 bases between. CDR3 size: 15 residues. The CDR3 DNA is TGTGCCAGCACTCCCGGGACTGCCACTTACAATGAGCAGTTCTTC. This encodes CASTPGTATYNEQFF.

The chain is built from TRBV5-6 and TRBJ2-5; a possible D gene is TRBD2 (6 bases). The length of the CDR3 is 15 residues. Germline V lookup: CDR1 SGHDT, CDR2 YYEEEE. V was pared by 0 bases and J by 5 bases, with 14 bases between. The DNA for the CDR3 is TGTGCCAGCAGCTTGGTCCTCGGAGGGGACGAGACCCAGTACTTC. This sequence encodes CASSLVLGGDETQYF. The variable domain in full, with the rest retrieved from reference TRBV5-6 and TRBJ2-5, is DAGVTQSPTHLIKTRGQQVTLRCSPKSGHDTVSWYQQALGQGPQFIFQYYEEEERQRGNFPDRFSGHQFPNYSSELNVNALLLGDSALYLCASSLVLGGDETQYFGPGTRLLVL.

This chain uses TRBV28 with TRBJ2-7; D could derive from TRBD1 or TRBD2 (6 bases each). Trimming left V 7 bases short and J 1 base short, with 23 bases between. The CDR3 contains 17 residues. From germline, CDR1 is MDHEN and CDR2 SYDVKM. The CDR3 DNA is TGTGCCAGCACCCCTCTGGGGGGCTCCGCCTCGTCCTACGAGCAGTACTTC. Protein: CASTPLGGSASSYEQYF.

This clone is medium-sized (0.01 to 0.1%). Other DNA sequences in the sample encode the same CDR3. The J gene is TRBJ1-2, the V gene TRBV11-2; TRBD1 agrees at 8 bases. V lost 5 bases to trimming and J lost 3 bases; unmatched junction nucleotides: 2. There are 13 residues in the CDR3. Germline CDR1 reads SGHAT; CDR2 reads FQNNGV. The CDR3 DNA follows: TGTGCCAGCAGCCCGGGACAGGACTATGGCTACACCTTC. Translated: CASSPGQDYGYTF. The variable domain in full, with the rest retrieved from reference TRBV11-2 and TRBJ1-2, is EAGVAQSPRYKIIEKRQSVAFWCNPISGHATLYWYQQILGQGPKLLIQFQNNGVVDDSQLPKDRFSAERLKGVDSTLKIQPAKLEDSAVYLCASSPGQDYGYTFGSGTRLTVV.

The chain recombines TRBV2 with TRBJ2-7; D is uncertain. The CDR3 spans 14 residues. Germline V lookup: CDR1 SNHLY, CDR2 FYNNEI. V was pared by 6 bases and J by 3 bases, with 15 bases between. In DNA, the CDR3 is TGTGCCAGCAGCACCGAGACATACTACTACGAGCAGTACTTC. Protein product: CASSTETYYYEQYF. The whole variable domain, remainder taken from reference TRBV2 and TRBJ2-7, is EPEVTQTPSHQVTQMGQEVILRCVPISNHLYFYWYRQILGQKVEFLVSFYNNEISEKSEIFDDQFSVERPDGSNFTLKIRSTKLEDSAMYFCASSTETYYYEQYFGPGTRLTVT.

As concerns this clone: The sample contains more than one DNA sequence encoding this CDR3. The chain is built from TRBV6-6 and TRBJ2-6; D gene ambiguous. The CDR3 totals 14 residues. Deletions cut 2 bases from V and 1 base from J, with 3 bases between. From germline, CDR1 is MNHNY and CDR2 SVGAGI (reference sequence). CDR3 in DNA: TGTGCCAGCAGTTACCCGTCTGGGGCCAACGTCCTGACTTTC. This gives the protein CASSYPSGANVLTF.

Written as DNA, the CDR3 is TGTGCCAGCAAGCAGAGCTCCTACAATGAGCAGTTCTTC. It translates to CASKQSSYNEQFF. V is TRBV6-6 and J is TRBJ2-1; D remains unclear. CDR1 MNHNY and CDR2 SVGAGI come from the germline V gene (reference sequence). The length of the CDR3 is 13 residues. V was trimmed by 7 bases and J by 0 bases, leaving 7 bases between them.

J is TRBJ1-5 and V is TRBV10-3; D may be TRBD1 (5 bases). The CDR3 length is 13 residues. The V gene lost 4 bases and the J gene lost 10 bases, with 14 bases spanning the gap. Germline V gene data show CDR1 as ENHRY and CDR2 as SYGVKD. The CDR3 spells CAISGQYPSPQHF. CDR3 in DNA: TGTGCCATCAGTGGACAGTACCCTTCACCCCAGCATTTT.

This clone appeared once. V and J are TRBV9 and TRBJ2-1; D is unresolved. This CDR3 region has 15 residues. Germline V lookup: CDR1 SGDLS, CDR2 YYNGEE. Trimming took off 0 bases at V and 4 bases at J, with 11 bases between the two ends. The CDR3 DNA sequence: TGTGCCAGCAGCGTAGAGGGTGGAGCATACAATGAGCAGTTCTTC. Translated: CASSVEGGAYNEQFF.

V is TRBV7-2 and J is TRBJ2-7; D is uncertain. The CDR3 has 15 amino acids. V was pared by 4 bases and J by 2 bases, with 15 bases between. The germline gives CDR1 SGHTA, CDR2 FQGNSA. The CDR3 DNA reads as TGTGCCAGCAGCTCAGGTTTCGGCGGTACCTACGAGCAGTACTTC. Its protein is CASSSGFGGTYEQYF.

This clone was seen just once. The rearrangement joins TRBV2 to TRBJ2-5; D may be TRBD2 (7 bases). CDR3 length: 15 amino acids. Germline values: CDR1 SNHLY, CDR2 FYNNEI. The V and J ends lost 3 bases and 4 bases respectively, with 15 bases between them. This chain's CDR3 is CASSESSGGAETQYF. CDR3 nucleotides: TGTGCCAGCAGTGAGTCTTCGGGGGGCGCAGAGACCCAGTACTTC.

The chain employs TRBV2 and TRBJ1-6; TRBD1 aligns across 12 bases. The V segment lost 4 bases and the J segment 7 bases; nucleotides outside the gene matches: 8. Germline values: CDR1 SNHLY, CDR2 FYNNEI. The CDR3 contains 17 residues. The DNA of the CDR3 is TGTGCCAGCAGTGGAGCACTGGGACAGGGGGCCAATTCACCCCTCCACTTT. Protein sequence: CASSGALGQGANSPLHF.

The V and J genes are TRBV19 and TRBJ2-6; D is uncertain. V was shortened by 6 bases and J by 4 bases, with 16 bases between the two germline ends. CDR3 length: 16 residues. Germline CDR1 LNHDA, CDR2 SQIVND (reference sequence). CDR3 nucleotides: TGTGCCAGTAGGAGTCAGTCCAAGGCAGGGGCCAACGTCCTGACTTTC. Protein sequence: CASRSQSKAGANVLTF.

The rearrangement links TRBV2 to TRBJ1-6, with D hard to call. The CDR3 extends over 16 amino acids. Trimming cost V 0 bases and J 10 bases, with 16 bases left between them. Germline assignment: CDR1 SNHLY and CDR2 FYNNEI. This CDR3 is CASSEAPAGARSPLHF. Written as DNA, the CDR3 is TGTGCCAGCAGTGAAGCGCCGGCAGGAGCGAGATCACCCCTCCACTTT.

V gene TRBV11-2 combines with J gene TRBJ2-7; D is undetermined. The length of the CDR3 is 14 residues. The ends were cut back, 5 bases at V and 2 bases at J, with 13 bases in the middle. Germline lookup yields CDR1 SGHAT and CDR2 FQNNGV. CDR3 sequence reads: CASSVARGAYEQYF. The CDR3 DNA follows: TGTGCCAGCAGCGTAGCAAGAGGCGCCTACGAGCAGTACTTC. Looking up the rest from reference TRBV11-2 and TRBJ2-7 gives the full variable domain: EAGVAQSPRYKIIEKRQSVAFWCNPISGHATLYWYQQILGQGPKLLIQFQNNGVVDDSQLPKDRFSAERLKGVDSTLKIQPAKLEDSAVYLCASSVARGAYEQYFGPGTRLTVT.

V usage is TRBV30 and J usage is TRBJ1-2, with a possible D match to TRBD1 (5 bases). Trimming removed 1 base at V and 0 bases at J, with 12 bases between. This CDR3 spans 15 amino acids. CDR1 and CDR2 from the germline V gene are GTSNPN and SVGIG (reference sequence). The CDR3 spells CAWSDMDKSNYGYTF. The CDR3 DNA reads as TGTGCCTGGAGTGACATGGACAAGTCTAACTATGGCTACACCTTC.

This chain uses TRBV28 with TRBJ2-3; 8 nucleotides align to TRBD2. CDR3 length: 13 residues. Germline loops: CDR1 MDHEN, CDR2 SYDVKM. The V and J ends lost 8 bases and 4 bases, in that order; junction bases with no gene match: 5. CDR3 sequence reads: CASLKRGPDTQYF. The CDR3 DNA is TGTGCCAGCCTCAAGCGGGGGCCAGATACGCAGTATTTT. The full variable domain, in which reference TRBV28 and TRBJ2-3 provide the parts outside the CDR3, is DVKVTQSSRYLVKRTGEKVFLECVQDMDHENMFWYRQDPGLGLRLIYFSYDVKMKEKGDIPEGYSVSREKKERFSLILESASTNQTSMYLCASLKRGPDTQYFGPGTRLTVL.

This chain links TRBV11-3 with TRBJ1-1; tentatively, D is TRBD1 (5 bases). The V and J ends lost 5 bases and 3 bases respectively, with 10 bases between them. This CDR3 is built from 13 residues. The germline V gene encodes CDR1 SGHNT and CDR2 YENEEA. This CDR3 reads CASSVQGYTEAFF. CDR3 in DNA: TGTGCCAGCAGCGTGCAGGGTTACACTGAAGCTTTCTTT.

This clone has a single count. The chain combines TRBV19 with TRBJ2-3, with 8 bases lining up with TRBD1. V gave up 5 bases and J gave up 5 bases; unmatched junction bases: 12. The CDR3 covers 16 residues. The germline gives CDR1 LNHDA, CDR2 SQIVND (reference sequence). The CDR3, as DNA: TGTGCCAGTAGTTTGTACAGGGGGAGTATTCTAGATACGCAGTATTTT. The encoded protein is CASSLYRGSILDTQYF.

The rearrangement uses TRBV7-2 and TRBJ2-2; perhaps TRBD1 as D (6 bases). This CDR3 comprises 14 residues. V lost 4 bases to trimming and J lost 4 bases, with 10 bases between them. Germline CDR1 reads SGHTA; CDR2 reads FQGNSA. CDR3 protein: CASSSQGSTGELFF. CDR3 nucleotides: TGTGCCAGCAGCTCACAGGGAAGCACCGGGGAGCTGTTTTTT.

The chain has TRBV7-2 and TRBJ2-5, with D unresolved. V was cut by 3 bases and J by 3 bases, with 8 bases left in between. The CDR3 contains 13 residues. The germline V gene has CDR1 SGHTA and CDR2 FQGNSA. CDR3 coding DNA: TGTGCCAGCAGCTTCGGGCAGAAAGAGACCCAGTACTTC. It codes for CASSFGQKETQYF.

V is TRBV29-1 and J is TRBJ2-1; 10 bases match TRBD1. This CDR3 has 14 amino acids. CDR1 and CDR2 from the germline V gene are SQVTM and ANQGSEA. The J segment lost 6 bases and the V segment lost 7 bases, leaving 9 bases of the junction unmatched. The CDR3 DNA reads TGCAGCGCCCAGGACAGGGGGGAGGTCAATGAGCAGTTCTTC. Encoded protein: CSAQDRGEVNEQFF.

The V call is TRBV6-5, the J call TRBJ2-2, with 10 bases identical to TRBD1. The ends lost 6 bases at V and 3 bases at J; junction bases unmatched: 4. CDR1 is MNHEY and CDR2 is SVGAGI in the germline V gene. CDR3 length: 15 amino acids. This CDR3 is CASRSGQGDTGELFF. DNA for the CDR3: TGTGCCAGCAGAAGTGGACAGGGGGACACCGGGGAGCTGTTTTTT.

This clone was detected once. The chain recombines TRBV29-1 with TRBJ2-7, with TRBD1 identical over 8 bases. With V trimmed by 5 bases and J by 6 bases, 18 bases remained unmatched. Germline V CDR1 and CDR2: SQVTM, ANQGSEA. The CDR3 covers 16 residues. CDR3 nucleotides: TGCAGCGTTTTTCTTAACAGGGGGACATCCTGGCGCGAGCAGTACTTC. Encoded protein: CSVFLNRGTSWREQYF.

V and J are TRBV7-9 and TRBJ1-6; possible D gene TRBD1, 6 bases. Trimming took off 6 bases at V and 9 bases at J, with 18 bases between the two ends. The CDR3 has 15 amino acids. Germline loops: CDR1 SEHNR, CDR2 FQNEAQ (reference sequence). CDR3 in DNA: TGTGCCAGCAGTCAGACAGGCCTTCATGGTTCACCCCTCCACTTT. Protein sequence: CASSQTGLHGSPLHF. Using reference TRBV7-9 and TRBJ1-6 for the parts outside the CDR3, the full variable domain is DTGVSQNPRHKITKRGQNVTFRCDPISEHNRLYWYRQTLGQGPEFLTYFQNEAQLEKSRLLSDRFSAERPKGSFSTLEIQRTEQGDSAMYLCASSQTGLHGSPLHFGNGTRLTVT.